The 16 T cell receptor beta chains in this list originate from one sample, sequenced in a study of neurological immune-mediated disorders. MiXCR, run by TCRdb on the 5' RACE reads, gives a single entry per CDR3 protein. Altogether roughly 30,000 distinct CDR3 sequences are present, 13% being singletons, with the ten largest covering around 5%. The time point is: technical triplicate 2. The sequencing sample was made of CD4+ T cells from blood. The source is a female donor with HTLV-1-associated myelopathy (HAM/TSP).

Many counts were recorded for this clonotype. J is TRBJ2-5 and V is TRBV6-5; D possibly corresponds to TRBD2 (6 bases). The CDR3 spans 17 residues. Germline V gives CDR1 MNHEY, CDR2 SVGAGI. Trimming removed 0 bases at V and 0 bases at J, with 14 bases between. This chain's CDR3 is CASSYSTSLANQETQYF. CDR3 coding DNA: TGTGCCAGCAGTTACTCTACCTCCCTAGCGAACCAAGAGACCCAGTACTTC.

This chain joins TRBV30 and TRBJ2-3; 10 bases map to TRBD2. V gave up 0 bases and J gave up 2 bases; unmatched junction bases: 8. The CDR3 length is 17 residues. Per germline, CDR1 GTSNPN and CDR2 SVGIG (reference sequence). DNA of the CDR3: TGTGCCTGGAGTGTCCGCCTAGCGGGGGACCTCACAGATACGCAGTATTTT. Protein sequence: CAWSVRLAGDLTDTQYF.

This clonotype was observed many times. The gene calls are TRBV27 and TRBJ2-1; TRBD1 aligns across 9 bases. The germline CDR1 and CDR2 sequences are MNHEY and SMNVEV (reference sequence). The CDR3 covers 16 residues. Unmatched junction bases numbered 5, after V lost 4 bases and J lost 1 base. The CDR3 here is CASSSGQGRSYNEQFF. CDR3 bases: TGTGCCAGCAGTTCCGGACAGGGGCGTTCCTACAATGAGCAGTTCTTC.

This clonotype was seen many times. Mismatch with germline at one junction end may stem from a read error. This chain connects TRBV7-2 to TRBJ2-3, with 9 bases fitting TRBD2. This CDR3 comprises 15 residues. Germline CDR1 SGHTA, CDR2 FQGNSA. The CDR3 DNA reads as TGTGCCAGCAGGTTAGCTAGCGGGGCAACAGATACGCAGTATTTT. It translates to CASRLASGATDTQYF.

This clonotype has at least ten counts. The V and J genes are TRBV5-1 and TRBJ2-2; possible D gene TRBD2, 5 bases. V was cut by 4 bases and J by 4 bases, with 17 bases left in between. Germline lookup yields CDR1 SGHRS and CDR2 YFSETQ. The CDR3 is made up of 16 amino acids. The CDR3 protein is CASSRVAPASTGELFF. The CDR3 nucleotides are TGCGCCAGCAGCCGAGTAGCGCCTGCGAGCACCGGGGAGCTGTTTTTT.

This clonotype was recorded at least ten times. V and J are TRBV7-2 and TRBJ1-4, with D perhaps matching TRBD1 (5 bases). Germline CDR1 is SGHTA and CDR2 is FQGNSA. The CDR3 extends over 16 amino acids. V was cut by 6 bases and J by 6 bases, with 20 bases left in between. The CDR3 DNA reads TGTGCCAGCAGTCCTACCCTCAGGGATGATTATGAAAAACTGTTTTTT. Translated, it gives CASSPTLRDDYEKLFF.

This clonotype was observed many times. V gene TRBV10-3 combines with J gene TRBJ1-6; 12 bases align to TRBD1. CDR3 length equals 15 residues. Unmatched junction bases numbered 4, after V lost 4 bases and J lost 9 bases. In germline, CDR1 is ENHRY, CDR2 SYGVKD. Written as DNA, the CDR3 is TGTGCCATCAGTGTCGGGACAGGGGGCTTTTCACCCCTCCACTTT. This encodes CAISVGTGGFSPLHF.

On this clonotype: Sequence at one end of the junction differs from germline and may be a read error. CDR3 bases: TGTGCCAGCAGTCTGACAGAACTATGGAGCTACACTTTC. As protein: CASSLTELWSYTF. The chain links TRBV28 to TRBJ1-2, with a tentative D call TRBD1 (5 bases). The CDR3 loop spans 13 amino acids. The germline V gene has CDR1 MDHEN and CDR2 SYDVKM.

This clonotype was counted ten times or more. V gene TRBV12-5 combines with J gene TRBJ2-5, with 7 bases identical to TRBD2. The junction had 6 bases not matched to a gene; V was cut back by 6 bases and J by 5 bases. CDR1 is LGHNT, CDR2 FRNRAP, per germline. This CDR3 contains 13 residues. CDR3 sequence: CASGSGRAETQYF. CDR3 in DNA: TGTGCTAGTGGATCGGGGAGGGCGGAGACCCAGTACTTC.

This clonotype was detected many times. This chain links TRBV7-2 with TRBJ2-7, with 14 bases that match TRBD2. Unmatched junction bases numbered 11, after V lost 5 bases and J lost 5 bases. The CDR3 has 17 amino acids. Germline V gives CDR1 SGHTA, CDR2 FQGNSA. The CDR3 DNA reads as TGTGCCAGCAGCCCATCTCTGGGACTAGCGGGGGCGGACGAGCAGTACTTC. Its protein is CASSPSLGLAGADEQYF. The whole variable domain, remainder taken from reference TRBV7-2 and TRBJ2-7, is GAGVSQSPSNKVTEKGKDVELRCDPISGHTALYWYRQSLGQGLEFLIYFQGNSAPDKSGLPSDRFSAERTGGSVSTLTIQRTQQEDSAVYLCASSPSLGLAGADEQYFGPGTRLTVT.

This clonotype was observed at least ten times. The rearrangement links TRBV6-2 or TRBV6-3 to TRBJ2-3; 10 nucleotides line up with TRBD2. The CDR3 loop spans 16 amino acids. The junction had 9 bases not matched to a gene; V was cut back by 7 bases and J by 2 bases. The germline V gene has CDR1 MNHEY and CDR2 SVGEGT. The CDR3 DNA sequence: TGTGCCAGCACCGCTCAAGCGGGGGGGATCACAGATACGCAGTATTTT. Translated, it gives CASTAQAGGITDTQYF.

This clonotype has at least ten counts. The rearrangement links TRBV1 to TRBJ2-5; TRBD2, as called in the table, went unchecked against the DNA. TRBV1 is reported as a pseudogene. The CDR3 sequence is 17 residues long. The CDR3 spells CTSSQHFLAGNQETQYF. The CDR3 region has the DNA TGCACCAGCAGCCAACATTTCCTAGCGGGGAACCAAGAGACCCAGTACTTC.

This clonotype was picked up many times. The chain is built from TRBV7-2 and TRBJ2-1, with D uncertain. Germline values: CDR1 SGHTA, CDR2 FQGNSA. The CDR3 totals 14 residues. The V end was cut by 0 bases, the J end by 7 bases, with 10 bases between. The DNA of the CDR3 is TGTGCCAGCAGCTTAGCACTAATCGGTAATGAGCAGTTCTTC. Translation gives CASSLALIGNEQFF.

This clonotype was seen many times. The rearrangement links TRBV5-4 to TRBJ2-7; D unresolved. Trimming stripped 1 base from V and 2 bases from J, with 10 bases between. This CDR3 spans 14 amino acids. Germline CDR1 is SGHNT and CDR2 is YYREEE (reference sequence). CDR3 DNA sequence: TGTGCCAGCAGCTTGCCTGCGCCGACCTACGAGCAGTACTTC. This encodes CASSLPAPTYEQYF.

In its sample, this clonotype was seen many times. This chain joins TRBV20-1 and TRBJ1-1, with 8 positions matching TRBD1. V shed 5 bases and J 1 base; nucleotides not matched to a gene: 3. CDR1 is DFQATT and CDR2 is SNEGSKA in the germline V gene (reference sequence). This CDR3 has 13 residues. The CDR3 sequence: CSASGTGNTEAFF. CDR3 in DNA: TGCAGTGCTTCCGGGACAGGGAACACTGAAGCTTTCTTT.

This clonotype was counted many times. The chain employs TRBV4-1 and TRBJ1-2; 8 bases map to TRBD1. The CDR3 is 15 amino acids. Trimming at V came to 4 bases and at J to 2 bases, leaving 6 bases not matched to a gene. Looked up from germline, CDR1 is MGHRA and CDR2 is YSYEKL. CDR3 nucleotides: TGCGCCAGCAGCCTGCAGGGACAGGAGAACTATGGCTACACCTTC. Protein: CASSLQGQENYGYTF.